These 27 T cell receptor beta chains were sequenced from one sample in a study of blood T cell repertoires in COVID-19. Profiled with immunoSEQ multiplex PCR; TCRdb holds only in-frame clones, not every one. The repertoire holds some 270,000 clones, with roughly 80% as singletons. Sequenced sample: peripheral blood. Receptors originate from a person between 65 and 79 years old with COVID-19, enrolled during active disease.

The DNA of the CDR3 is TGCGCCAGCATACTGGGGACAGAAGGTGAAGCTTTCTTT. Protein sequence: CASILGTEGEAFF. The genes are TRBV5-1 and TRBJ1-1; 7 bases fit TRBD1. The CDR3 has 13 amino acids. Germline V lookup: CDR1 SGHRS, CDR2 YFSETQ. V lost 6 bases, J lost 7 bases, and 9 bases stayed unmatched.

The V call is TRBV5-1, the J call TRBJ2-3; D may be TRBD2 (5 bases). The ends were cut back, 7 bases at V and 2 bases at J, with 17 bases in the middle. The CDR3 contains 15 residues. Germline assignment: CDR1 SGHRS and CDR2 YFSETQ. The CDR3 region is CASSQRERATDTQYF. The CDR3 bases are TGCGCCAGCTCACAAAGGGAGAGAGCCACAGATACGCAGTATTTT.

CDR3 loop: CASSPGTGGGTEAFF. The CDR3 region has the DNA TGTGCCAGCAGTCCCGGGACAGGGGGGGGCACTGAAGCTTTCTTT. The chain has TRBV5-4 and TRBJ1-1; TRBD1 aligns across 11 bases. The CDR3 length is 15 residues. The trim removed 5 bases at V and 4 bases at J, leaving 7 bases unmatched. The germline V gene encodes CDR1 SGHNT and CDR2 YYREEE (reference sequence).

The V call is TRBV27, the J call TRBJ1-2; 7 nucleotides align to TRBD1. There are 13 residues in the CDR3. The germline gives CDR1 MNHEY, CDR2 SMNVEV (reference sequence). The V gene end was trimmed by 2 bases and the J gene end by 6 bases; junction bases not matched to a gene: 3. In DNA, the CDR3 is TGTGCCAGCAGTTTAATAACAGGGGATGGCTACACCTTC. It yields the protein CASSLITGDGYTF.

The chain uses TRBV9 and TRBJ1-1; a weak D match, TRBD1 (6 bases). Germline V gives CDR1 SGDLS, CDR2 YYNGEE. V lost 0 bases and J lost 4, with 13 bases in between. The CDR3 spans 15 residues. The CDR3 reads CASSVATGSVTEAFF. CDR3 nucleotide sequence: TGTGCCAGCAGCGTAGCTACAGGGTCGGTCACTGAAGCTTTCTTT.

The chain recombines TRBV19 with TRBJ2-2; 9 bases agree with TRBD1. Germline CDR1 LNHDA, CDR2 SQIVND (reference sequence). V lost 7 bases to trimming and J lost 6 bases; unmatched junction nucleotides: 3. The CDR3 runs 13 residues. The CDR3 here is CASMGQGAGELFF. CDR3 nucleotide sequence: TGTGCCAGTATGGGACAGGGCGCCGGGGAGCTGTTTTTT. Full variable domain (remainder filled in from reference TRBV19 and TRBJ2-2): DGGITQSPKYLFRKEGQNVTLSCEQNLNHDAMYWYRQDPGQGLRLIYYSQIVNDFQKGDIAEGYSVSREKKESFPLTVTSAQKNPTAFYLCASMGQGAGELFFGEGSRLTVL.

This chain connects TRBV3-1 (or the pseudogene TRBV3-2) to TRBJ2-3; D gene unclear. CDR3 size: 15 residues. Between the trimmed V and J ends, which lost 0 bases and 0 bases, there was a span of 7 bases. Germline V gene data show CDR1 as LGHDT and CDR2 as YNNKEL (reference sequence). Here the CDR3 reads CASSQDISSTDTQYF. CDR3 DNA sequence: TGTGCCAGCAGCCAAGATATAAGCAGCACAGATACGCAGTATTTT.

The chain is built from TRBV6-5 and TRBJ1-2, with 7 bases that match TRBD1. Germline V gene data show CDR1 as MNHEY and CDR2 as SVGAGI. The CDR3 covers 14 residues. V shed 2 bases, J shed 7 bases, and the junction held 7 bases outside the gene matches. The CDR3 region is CASSYGTDTGGYTF. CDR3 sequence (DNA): TGTGCCAGCAGTTACGGGACAGACACGGGTGGCTACACCTTC.

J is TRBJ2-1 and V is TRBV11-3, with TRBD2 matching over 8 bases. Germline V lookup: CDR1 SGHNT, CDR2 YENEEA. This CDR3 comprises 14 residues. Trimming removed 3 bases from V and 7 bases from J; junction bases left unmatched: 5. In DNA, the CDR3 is TGTGCCAGCAGCTTGGCGGGAGGTTGGAATGAGCAGTTCTTC. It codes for CASSLAGGWNEQFF.

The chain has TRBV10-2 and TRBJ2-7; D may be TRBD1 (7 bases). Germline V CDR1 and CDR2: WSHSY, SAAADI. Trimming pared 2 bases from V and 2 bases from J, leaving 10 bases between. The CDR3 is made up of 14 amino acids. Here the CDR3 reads CASSEAGTAYEQYF. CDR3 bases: TGCGCCAGCAGTGAGGCGGGGACAGCCTACGAGCAGTACTTC.

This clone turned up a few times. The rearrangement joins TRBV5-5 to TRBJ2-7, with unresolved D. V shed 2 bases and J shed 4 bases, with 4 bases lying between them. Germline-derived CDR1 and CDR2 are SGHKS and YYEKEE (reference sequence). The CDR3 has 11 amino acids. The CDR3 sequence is CASSFQYEQYF. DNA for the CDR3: TGTGCCAGCAGCTTTCAGTACGAGCAGTACTTC. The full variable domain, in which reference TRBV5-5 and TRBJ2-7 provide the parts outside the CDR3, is DAGVTQSPTHLIKTRGQQVTLRCSPISGHKSVSWYQQVLGQGPQFIFQYYEKEERGRGNFPDRFSARQFPNYSSELNVNALLLGDSALYLCASSFQYEQYFGPGTRLTVT.

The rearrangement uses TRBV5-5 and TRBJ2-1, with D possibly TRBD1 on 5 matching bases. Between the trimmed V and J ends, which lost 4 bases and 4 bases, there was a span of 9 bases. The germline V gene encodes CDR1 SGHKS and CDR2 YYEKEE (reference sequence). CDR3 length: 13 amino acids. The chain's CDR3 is CASSPDRYNEQFF. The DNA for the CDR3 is TGTGCCAGCAGCCCCGACAGATACAATGAGCAGTTCTTC.

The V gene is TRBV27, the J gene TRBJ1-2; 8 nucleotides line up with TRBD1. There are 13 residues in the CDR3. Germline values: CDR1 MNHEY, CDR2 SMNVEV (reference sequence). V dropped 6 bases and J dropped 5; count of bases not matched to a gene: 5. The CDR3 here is CASREQGEYGYTF. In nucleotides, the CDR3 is TGTGCCAGCAGAGAACAGGGGGAATATGGCTACACCTTC.

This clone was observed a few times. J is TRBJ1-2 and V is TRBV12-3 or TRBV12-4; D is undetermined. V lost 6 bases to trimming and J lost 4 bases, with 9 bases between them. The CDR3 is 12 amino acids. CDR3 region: CASRAEGYGYTF. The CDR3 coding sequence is TGTGCCAGCAGGGCCGAGGGCTATGGCTACACCTTC.

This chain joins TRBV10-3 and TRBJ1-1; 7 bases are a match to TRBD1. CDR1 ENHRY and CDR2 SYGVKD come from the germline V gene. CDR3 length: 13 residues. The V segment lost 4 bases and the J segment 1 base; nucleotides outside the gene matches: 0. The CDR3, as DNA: TGTGCCATCAGTGGACAGGGGAACACTGAAGCTTTCTTT. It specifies CAISGQGNTEAFF.

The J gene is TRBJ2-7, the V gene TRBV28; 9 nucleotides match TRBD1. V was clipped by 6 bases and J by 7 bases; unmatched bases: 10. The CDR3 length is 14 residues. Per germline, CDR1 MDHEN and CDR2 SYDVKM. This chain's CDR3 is CASRRQGVVGEQYF. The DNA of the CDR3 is TGTGCCAGCAGGCGACAGGGGGTTGTGGGAGAGCAGTACTTC.

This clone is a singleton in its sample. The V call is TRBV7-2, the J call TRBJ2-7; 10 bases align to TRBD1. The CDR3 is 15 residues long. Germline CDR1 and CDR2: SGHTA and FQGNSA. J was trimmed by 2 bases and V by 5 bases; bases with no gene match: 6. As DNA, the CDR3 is TGTGCCAGCAGCCGCGGGACAGGGGAAGCCTACGAGCAGTACTTC. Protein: CASSRGTGEAYEQYF.

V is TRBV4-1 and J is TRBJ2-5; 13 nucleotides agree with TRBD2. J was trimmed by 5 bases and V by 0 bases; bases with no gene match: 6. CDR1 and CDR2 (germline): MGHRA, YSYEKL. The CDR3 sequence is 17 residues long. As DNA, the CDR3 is TGCGCCAGCAGCCAAGATGGGACTAGCGGGGATGGGGAGACCCAGTACTTC. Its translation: CASSQDGTSGDGETQYF.

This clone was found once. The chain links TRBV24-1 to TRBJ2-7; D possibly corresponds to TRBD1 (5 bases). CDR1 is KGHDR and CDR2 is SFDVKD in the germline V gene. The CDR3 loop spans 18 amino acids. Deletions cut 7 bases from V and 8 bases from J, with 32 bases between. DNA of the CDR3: TGTGCCACCAGGAACGGACATTGGAAACTATTCGCCCACTTGCAGCAGTACTTC. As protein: CATRNGHWKLFAHLQQYF.

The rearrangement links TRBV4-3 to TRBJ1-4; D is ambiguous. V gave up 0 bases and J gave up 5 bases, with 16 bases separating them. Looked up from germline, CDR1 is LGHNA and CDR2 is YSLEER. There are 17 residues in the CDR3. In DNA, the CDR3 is TGCGCCAGCAGCCAAGATCGCTGGTCAGGAAAAAATGAAAAACTGTTTTTT. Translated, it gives CASSQDRWSGKNEKLFF.

CDR3 amino acids: CASSQGGGTGGEKLFF. The DNA for the CDR3 is TGTGCCAGCAGCCAAGGCGGGGGGACAGGGGGTGAAAAACTGTTTTTT. V and J are TRBV3-1 (or the pseudogene TRBV3-2) and TRBJ1-4; 11 bases agree with TRBD1. Germline V lookup: CDR1 LGHDT, CDR2 YNNKEL (reference sequence). Germline trimming cut 1 base from V and 7 bases from J; bases unmatched to any gene: 5. This CDR3 has 16 residues.

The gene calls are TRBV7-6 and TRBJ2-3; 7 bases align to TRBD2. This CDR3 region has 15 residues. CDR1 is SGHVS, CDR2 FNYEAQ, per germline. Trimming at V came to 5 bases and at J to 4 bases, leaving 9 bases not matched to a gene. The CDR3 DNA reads TGTGCCAGCAGCCAAGGTCAAGCGGGACCAGATACGCAGTATTTT. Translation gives CASSQGQAGPDTQYF. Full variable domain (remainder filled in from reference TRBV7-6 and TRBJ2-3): GAGVSQSPRYKVTKRGQDVALRCDPISGHVSLYWYRQALGQGPEFLTYFNYEAQQDKSGLPNDRFSAERPEGSISTLTIQRTEQRDSAMYRCASSQGQAGPDTQYFGPGTRLTVL.

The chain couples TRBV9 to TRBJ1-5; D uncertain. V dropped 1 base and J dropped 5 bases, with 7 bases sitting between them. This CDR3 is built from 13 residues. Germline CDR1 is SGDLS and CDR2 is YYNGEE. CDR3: CASSVQDYQPQHF. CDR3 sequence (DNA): TGTGCCAGCAGCGTACAAGACTATCAGCCCCAGCATTTT.

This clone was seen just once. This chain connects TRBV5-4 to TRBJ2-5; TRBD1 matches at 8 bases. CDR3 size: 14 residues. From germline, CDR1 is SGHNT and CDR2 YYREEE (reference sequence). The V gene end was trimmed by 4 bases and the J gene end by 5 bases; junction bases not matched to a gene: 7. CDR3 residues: CASSRETGAETQYF. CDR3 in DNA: TGTGCCAGCAGCCGGGAGACAGGGGCGGAGACCCAGTACTTC.

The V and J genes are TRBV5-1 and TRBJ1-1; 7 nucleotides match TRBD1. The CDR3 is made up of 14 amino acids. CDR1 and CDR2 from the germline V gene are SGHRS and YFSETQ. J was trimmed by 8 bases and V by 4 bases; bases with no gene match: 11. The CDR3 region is CASSGGTAVKEAFF. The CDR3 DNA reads TGCGCCAGCAGCGGCGGGACAGCGGTGAAGGAAGCTTTCTTT.

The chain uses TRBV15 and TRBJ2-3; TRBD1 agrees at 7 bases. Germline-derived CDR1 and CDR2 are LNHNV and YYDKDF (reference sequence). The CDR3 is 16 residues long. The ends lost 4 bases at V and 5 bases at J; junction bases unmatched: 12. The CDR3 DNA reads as TGTGCCACCAGCAATGCGGGCGACAGGGCAAAAGATACGCAGTATTTT. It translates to CATSNAGDRAKDTQYF.

The CDR3 protein is CSVRAANEKLFF. For the CDR3, the DNA is TGCAGCGTCAGGGCGGCTAATGAAAAACTGTTTTTT. V usage is TRBV29-1 and J usage is TRBJ1-4, with D maybe TRBD1 (5 bases). The CDR3 has 12 residues. Germline V gene data show CDR1 as SQVTM and CDR2 as ANQGSEA. Deletions cut 6 bases from V and 3 bases from J, with 8 bases between.